The 13 T cell receptor beta chains below come from one sample, sequenced in a study of cytomegalovirus exposure and HLA in healthy donors. Use of 60 Vbeta and 13 Jbeta primers characterized the PCR. Clones were read by immunoSEQ multiplex PCR, and TCRdb kept only the in-frame ones, dropping some. This table has about 200,000 clones, around 75% appearing once. Material for sequencing was PBMCs. Receptors originate from a woman between 45 and 60 years old in good health and CMV-seronegative.

The V call is TRBV27, the J call TRBJ2-6, with unresolved D. V was shortened by 5 bases and J by 0 bases, with 11 bases between the two germline ends. CDR3 size: 16 residues. The germline V gene encodes CDR1 MNHEY and CDR2 SMNVEV (reference sequence). The CDR3 region is CASSPIPSSGANVLTF. As DNA, the CDR3 is TGTGCCAGCAGTCCAATCCCTAGCTCTGGGGCCAACGTCCTGACTTTC.

As DNA, the CDR3 is TGTGCCAGCAGTGTCTTAGCGGGAGGGCCCTACGAGCAGTACTTC. The encoded protein is CASSVLAGGPYEQYF. V usage is TRBV6-1 and J usage is TRBJ2-7, with TRBD2 identical over 11 bases. Unmatched junction bases numbered 4, after V lost 4 bases and J lost 2 bases. Germline assignment: CDR1 MNHNS and CDR2 SASEGT. This CDR3 is 15 amino acids long.

The chain recombines TRBV27 with TRBJ1-2; D not resolved. CDR3 length: 13 amino acids. The ends were cut back, 4 bases at V and 1 base at J, with 7 bases in the middle. Germline V gene sequence: CDR1 MNHEY, CDR2 SMNVEV (reference sequence). In DNA form, the CDR3 reads TGTGCCAGCAGTTCCTCCCGTAACTATGGCTACACCTTC. Its translation: CASSSSRNYGYTF.

The genes are TRBV7-3 and TRBJ2-7; D is ambiguous. The CDR3 totals 12 residues. CDR1 and CDR2 from the germline V gene are SGHTA and FQGTGA. V was pared by 4 bases and J by 6 bases, with 10 bases between. The CDR3 DNA sequence: TGTGCCAGCAGCTCCGGCCGGGTCGAGCAGTACTTC. It codes for CASSSGRVEQYF.

The chain has TRBV4-1 and TRBJ2-5; 10 nucleotides line up with TRBD2. The CDR3 length is 16 residues. Germline CDR1 is MGHRA and CDR2 is YSYEKL. The trim removed 4 bases at V and 5 bases at J, leaving 10 bases unmatched. The CDR3 sequence is CASSPRGQREGETQYF. The DNA for the CDR3 is TGCGCCAGCAGCCCAAGGGGGCAGCGGGAGGGGGAGACCCAGTACTTC.

The sample holds one count of this clone. The chain uses TRBV11-2 and TRBJ1-1, with 8 bases that match TRBD1. The CDR3 spans 16 residues. J lost 4 bases, V lost 8 bases, and 15 bases had no gene match. Germline V gene data show CDR1 as SGHAT and CDR2 as FQNNGV. The CDR3 DNA reads TGTGCCAGCGGGGCGGGACGACAGGGGAGTAGCACTGAAGCTTTCTTT. Its protein product is CASGAGRQGSSTEAFF.

The CDR3 loop is CASSISGQGGFREFF. CDR3 in DNA: TGCGCCAGCAGCATCTCCGGACAGGGCGGGTTTCGAGAGTTCTTC. This sequence joins TRBV5-1 and TRBJ2-1; 8 bases map to TRBD1. The CDR3 totals 15 residues. Germline values: CDR1 SGHRS, CDR2 YFSETQ. Trimming at V came to 4 bases and at J to 14 bases, leaving 17 bases not matched to a gene.

V and J are TRBV7-2 and TRBJ2-3; 14 bases align to TRBD2. CDR1 is SGHTA, CDR2 FQGNSA, per germline. The CDR3 contains 15 residues. The trim removed 4 bases at V and 4 bases at J, leaving 1 base unmatched. The CDR3 DNA is TGTGCCAGCAGCTCGGGACTAGCGGGAGCAGATACGCAGTATTTT. Encoded protein: CASSSGLAGADTQYF.

This clone was found a few times. This rearrangement joins TRBV6-5 to TRBJ2-1; TRBD2 aligns across 7 bases. After removal of 5 bases from V and 4 bases from J, the junction contained 8 bases not matched to a gene. Germline V gives CDR1 MNHEY, CDR2 SVGAGI. The CDR3 has 15 residues. The CDR3 DNA follows: TGTGCCAGCAGTCCCCTCCCGGGGGGTTACAATGAGCAGTTCTTC. Translated, it gives CASSPLPGGYNEQFF.

The V gene is TRBV7-3, the J gene TRBJ2-2, with D possibly TRBD1 on 6 matching bases. Deletions cut 5 bases from V and 0 bases from J, with 16 bases between. This CDR3 has 17 amino acids. Looked up from germline, CDR1 is SGHTA and CDR2 is FQGTGA. CDR3 coding DNA: TGTGCCAGCAGCCCCCAGGGGACGTACGCGAACACCGGGGAGCTGTTTTTT. As protein: CASSPQGTYANTGELFF.

The V gene is TRBV4-1, the J gene TRBJ2-1; TRBD2 agrees at 9 bases. Trimming removed 1 base from V and 5 bases from J; junction bases left unmatched: 6. Germline values: CDR1 MGHRA, CDR2 YSYEKL. The CDR3 loop spans 16 amino acids. CDR3 region: CASSQVLTSGNNEQFF. CDR3 coding DNA: TGCGCCAGCAGCCAAGTCTTGACTAGCGGCAACAATGAGCAGTTCTTC.

The genes are TRBV7-9 and TRBJ2-5; 7 nucleotides match TRBD1. Germline V lookup: CDR1 SEHNR, CDR2 FQNEAQ (reference sequence). V lost 6 bases to trimming and J lost 2 bases; unmatched junction nucleotides: 9. This CDR3 is built from 15 residues. CDR3 protein: CASSIIGTAQETQYF. The CDR3, as DNA: TGTGCCAGCAGTATAATTGGGACAGCACAAGAGACCCAGTACTTC.

The gene calls are TRBV7-2 and TRBJ2-7, with a possible D match to TRBD1 (6 bases). Germline CDR1 is SGHTA and CDR2 is FQGNSA. The length of the CDR3 is 13 residues. V lost 5 bases, J lost 3 bases, and 11 bases lay in between. The CDR3 nucleotides are TGTGCCAGCAGCCATGGGGACAACTACGAGCAGTACTTC. As protein: CASSHGDNYEQYF.